One T cell receptor (beta chain) is described in this entry. The antigen remains unidentified. At survey level, the immunoSEQ assay was run in its v3.0 version. Method: immunoSEQ multiplex PCR; TCRdb's copy keeps in-frame clones and lacks some. This sample has 25,000 to 35,000 clones, with around 95% found just once. The data were obtained in a study of long-term antiretroviral therapy in people with HIV. Background on the study: About a decade before 2015, the earliest samples were taken when ART was typically delayed. General study points: The clones with expansion before ART were dominant in the repertoire at all time points.

Each specimen consisted of about 1-10 million cryopreserved PBMC prior to extraction of DNA. The germline V gene encodes CDR1 SGHTA and CDR2 FQGNSA. The CDR3 is 15 residues long. V was pared by 5 bases and J by 2 bases, with 9 bases of the junction left unmatched. The receptor comes from a young man with HIV. The rearrangement uses TRBV7-2 and TRBJ2-7, with 7 nucleotides matching TRBD2. The source material was unsorted PBMCs, sampled 5.3 years after starting antiretroviral therapy. The DNA of the CDR3 is TGTGCCAGCAGCCCCGGACTAGTAGGTCCCTACGAGCAGTACTTC. Its translation: CASSPGLVGPYEQYF.